This paragraph reports one T cell receptor beta chain. Its specificity is not known. The sample belongs to a study of cytomegalovirus exposure and HLA in healthy donors. Broader study findings: Indistinguishable V segments such as TRBV6-2 and TRBV6-3 were excluded.

The length of the CDR3 is 13 residues. V was trimmed by 3 bases and J by 3 bases, leaving 8 bases between them. Germline V gene sequence: CDR1 KGHSH, CDR2 LQKENI. The PCR contained 60 Vbeta and 13 Jbeta primers. Produced via immunoSEQ multiplex PCR; TCRdb's table is partial and in-frame only. Here the sample spans around 120,000 clones, under 90% being singletons. The sequencing input was PBMCs. The rearrangement uses TRBV18 and TRBJ1-1, with unresolved D. The TCR comes from a woman in her forties in good health and CMV-seronegative. This CDR3 reads CASSPDSDTEAFF. CDR3 DNA sequence: TGTGCCAGCTCACCGGATAGCGACACTGAAGCTTTCTTT.